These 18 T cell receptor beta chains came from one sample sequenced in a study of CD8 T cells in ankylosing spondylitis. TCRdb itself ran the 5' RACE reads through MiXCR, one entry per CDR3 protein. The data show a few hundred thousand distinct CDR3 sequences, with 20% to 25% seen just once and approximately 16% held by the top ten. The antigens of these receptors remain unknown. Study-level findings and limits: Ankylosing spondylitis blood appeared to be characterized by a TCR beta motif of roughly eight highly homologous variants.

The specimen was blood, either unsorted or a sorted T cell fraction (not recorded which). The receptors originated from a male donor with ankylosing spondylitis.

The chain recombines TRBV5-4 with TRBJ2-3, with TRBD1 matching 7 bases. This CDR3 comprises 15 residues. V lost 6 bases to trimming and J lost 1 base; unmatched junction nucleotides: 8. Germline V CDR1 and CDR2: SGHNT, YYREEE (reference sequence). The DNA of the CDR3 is TGTGCCAGCACCCCTCGACAGGGTGGCACAGATACGCAGTATTTT. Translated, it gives CASTPRQGGTDTQYF.

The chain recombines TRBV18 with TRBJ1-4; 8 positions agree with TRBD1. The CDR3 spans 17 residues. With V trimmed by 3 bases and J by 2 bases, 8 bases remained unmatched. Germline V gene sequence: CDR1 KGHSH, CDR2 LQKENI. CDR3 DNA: TGTGCCAGCTCACCGACCCGGACAGGGTTCACTAATGAAAAACTGTTTTTT. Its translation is CASSPTRTGFTNEKLFF.

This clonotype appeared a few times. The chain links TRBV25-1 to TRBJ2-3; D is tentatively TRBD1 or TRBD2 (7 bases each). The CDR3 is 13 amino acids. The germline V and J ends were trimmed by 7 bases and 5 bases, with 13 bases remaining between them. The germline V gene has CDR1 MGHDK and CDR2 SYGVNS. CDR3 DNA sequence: TGTGCCAGCAAGGGGGCTAGCGGAGATACGCAGTATTTT. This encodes CASKGASGDTQYF.

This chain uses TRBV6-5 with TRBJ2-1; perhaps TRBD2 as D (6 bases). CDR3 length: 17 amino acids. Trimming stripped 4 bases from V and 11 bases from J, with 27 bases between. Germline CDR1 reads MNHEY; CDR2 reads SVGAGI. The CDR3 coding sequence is TGTGCCAGCAGTTCCCCCCAAGTGGCGGGGAGGCCTGACAAGCAGTTCTTC. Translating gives CASSSPQVAGRPDKQFF.

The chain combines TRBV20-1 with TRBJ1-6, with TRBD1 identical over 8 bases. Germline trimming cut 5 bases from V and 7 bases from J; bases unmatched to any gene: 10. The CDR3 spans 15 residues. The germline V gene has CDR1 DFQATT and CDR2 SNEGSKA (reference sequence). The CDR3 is CSAEIRQGPNSPLHF. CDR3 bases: TGCAGTGCTGAGATTCGACAGGGGCCGAATTCACCCCTCCACTTT.

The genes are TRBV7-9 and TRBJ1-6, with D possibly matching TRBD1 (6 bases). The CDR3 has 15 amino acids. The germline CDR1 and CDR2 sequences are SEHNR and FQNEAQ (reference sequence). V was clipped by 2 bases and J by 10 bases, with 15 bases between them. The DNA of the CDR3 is TGTGCCAGCAGCTTATGGGGGGGGCTCCGATCACCCCTCCACTTT. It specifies CASSLWGGLRSPLHF.

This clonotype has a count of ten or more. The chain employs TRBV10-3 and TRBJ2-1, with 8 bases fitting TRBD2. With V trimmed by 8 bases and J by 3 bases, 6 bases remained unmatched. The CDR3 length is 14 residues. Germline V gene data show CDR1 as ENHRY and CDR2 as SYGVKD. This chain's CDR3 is CAIGSGLDYNEQFF. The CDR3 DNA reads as TGTGCCATCGGTTCGGGACTAGACTACAATGAGCAGTTCTTC.

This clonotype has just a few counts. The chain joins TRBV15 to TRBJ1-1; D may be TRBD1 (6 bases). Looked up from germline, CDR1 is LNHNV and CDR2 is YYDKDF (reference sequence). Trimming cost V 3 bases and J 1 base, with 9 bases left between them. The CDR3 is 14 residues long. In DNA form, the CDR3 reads TGTGCCACCAGCAGCGACAGGAAGAACACTGAAGCTTTCTTT. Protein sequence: CATSSDRKNTEAFF.

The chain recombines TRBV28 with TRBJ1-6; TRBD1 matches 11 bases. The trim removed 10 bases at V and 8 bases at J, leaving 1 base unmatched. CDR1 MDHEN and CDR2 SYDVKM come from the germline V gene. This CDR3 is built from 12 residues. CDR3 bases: TGTGCCACGGGACAGGGGGATTCACCCCTCCACTTT. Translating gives CATGQGDSPLHF.

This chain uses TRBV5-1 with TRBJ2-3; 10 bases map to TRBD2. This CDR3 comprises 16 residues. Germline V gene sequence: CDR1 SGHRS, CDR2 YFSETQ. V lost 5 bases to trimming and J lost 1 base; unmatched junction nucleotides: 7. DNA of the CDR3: TGCGCCAGCAGAAGGCTAGCGGGAGCTGGCACAGATACGCAGTATTTT. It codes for CASRRLAGAGTDTQYF.

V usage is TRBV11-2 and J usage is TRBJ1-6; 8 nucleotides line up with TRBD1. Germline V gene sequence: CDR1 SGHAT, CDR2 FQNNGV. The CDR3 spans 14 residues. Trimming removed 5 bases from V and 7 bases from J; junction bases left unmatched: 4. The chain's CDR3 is CASSHRGINSPLHF. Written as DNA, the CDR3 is TGTGCCAGCAGCCACAGGGGGATCAATTCACCCCTCCACTTT. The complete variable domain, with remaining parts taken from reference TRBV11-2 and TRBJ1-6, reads EAGVAQSPRYKIIEKRQSVAFWCNPISGHATLYWYQQILGQGPKLLIQFQNNGVVDDSQLPKDRFSAERLKGVDSTLKIQPAKLEDSAVYLCASSHRGINSPLHFGNGTRLTVT.

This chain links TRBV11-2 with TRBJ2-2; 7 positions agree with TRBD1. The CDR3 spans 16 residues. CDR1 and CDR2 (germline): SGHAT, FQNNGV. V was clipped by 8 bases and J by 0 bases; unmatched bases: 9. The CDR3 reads CASPRTGRTNTGELFF. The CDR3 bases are TGTGCCAGCCCCCGGACAGGAAGGACGAACACCGGGGAGCTGTTTTTT.

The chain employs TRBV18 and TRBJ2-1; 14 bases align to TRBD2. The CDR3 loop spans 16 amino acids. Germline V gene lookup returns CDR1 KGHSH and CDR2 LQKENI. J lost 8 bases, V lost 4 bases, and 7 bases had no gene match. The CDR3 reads CASSLTGTSGRDEQFF. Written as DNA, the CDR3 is TGTGCCAGCTCACTTACCGGGACTAGCGGGAGAGATGAGCAGTTCTTC. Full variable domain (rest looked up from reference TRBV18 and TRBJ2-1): NAGVMQNPRHLVRRRGQEARLRCSPMKGHSHVYWYRQLPEEGLKFMVYLQKENIIDESGMPKERFSAEFPKEGPSILRIQQVVRGDSAAYFCASSLTGTSGRDEQFFGPGTRLTVL.

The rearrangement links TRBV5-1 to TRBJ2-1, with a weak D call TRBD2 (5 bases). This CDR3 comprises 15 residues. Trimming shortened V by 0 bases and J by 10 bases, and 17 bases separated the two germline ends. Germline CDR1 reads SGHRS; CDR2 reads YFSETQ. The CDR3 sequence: CASSLVPESGQEQFF. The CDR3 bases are TGCGCCAGCAGCTTGGTACCAGAAAGCGGCCAAGAGCAGTTCTTC.

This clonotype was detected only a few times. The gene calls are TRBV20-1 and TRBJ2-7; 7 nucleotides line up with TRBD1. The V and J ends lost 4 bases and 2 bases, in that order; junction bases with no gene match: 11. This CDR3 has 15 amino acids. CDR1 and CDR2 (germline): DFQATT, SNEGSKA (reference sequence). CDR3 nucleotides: TGCAGTGCTACCCACGACAGGGTAGTACCCTACGAGCAGTACTTC. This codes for CSATHDRVVPYEQYF.

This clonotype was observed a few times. CDR3 sequence (DNA): TGTGCCAGCAGCTCAGGTTCATCTTTCACTGAAGCTTTCTTT. Its translation: CASSSGSSFTEAFF. The chain links TRBV11-3 to TRBJ1-1, with D uncertain. Germline V lookup: CDR1 SGHNT, CDR2 YENEEA. This CDR3 comprises 14 residues. V was cut by 4 bases and J by 4 bases, with 13 bases left in between.

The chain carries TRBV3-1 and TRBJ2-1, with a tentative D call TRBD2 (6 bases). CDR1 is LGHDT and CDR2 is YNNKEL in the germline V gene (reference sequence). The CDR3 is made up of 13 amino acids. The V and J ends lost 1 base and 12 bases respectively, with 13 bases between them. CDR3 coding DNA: TGTGCCAGCAGCCAAGTCAGTGCGGGGTCGCAGTTCTTC. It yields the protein CASSQVSAGSQFF.

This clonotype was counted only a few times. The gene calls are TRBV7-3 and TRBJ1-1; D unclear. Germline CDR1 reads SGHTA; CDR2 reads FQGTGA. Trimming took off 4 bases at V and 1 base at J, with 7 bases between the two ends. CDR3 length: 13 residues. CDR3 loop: CASSSLANTEAFF. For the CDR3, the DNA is TGTGCCAGCAGCTCCTTGGCGAACACTGAAGCTTTCTTT.